This T cell receptor beta chain was sequenced in a study of cytomegalovirus exposure and HLA in healthy donors. Study-level background: Later analysis reported that the approximately 110 validation repertoires shared the platform of the approximately 670 first-cohort repertoires.

Assay used: immunoSEQ multiplex PCR; TCRdb lists only in-frame clones, some missing. The data show over 200,000 clones, around 90% seen once. Germline V lookup: CDR1 SGDLS, CDR2 YYNGEE. V lost 3 bases and J 1 base, leaving 7 bases between the germline ends. CDR3 length equals 13 residues. Findings and caveats of the study: Subsequent analysis showed first-cohort TCR clusters tending to co-occur in approximately 120 validation repertoires. Reported results showed that the classifier diagnosed cytomegalovirus status with high specificity and sensitivity.

As to this clone: What it binds is unknown.

V is TRBV9 and J is TRBJ1-1; D is unresolved. Sequencing was carried out using PBMCs. The receptor was isolated from a woman between 18 and 30 years old in good health and CMV-seronegative. CDR3 in amino acids: CASSGDPNTEAFF. In DNA form, the CDR3 reads TGTGCCAGCAGCGGAGATCCGAACACTGAAGCTTTCTTT.